The 27 T cell receptor beta chains listed next were all sequenced from one sample in a study of cytomegalovirus exposure and HLA in healthy donors. This PCR relied on a set of 60 Vbeta primers and 13 Jbeta primers. Data came from immunoSEQ multiplex PCR; TCRdb stores just in-frame clones and leaves some out. The sample contains roughly 190,000 clones, 75% to 85% of which appear only once. Specimen: PBMCs. These receptors came from a woman between 45 and 60 years old in good health and CMV-seronegative.

The V and J genes are TRBV7-2 and TRBJ2-1; 8 nucleotides match TRBD2. With 5 bases clipped from V and 5 bases from J, the junction kept 8 bases outside the gene matches. From germline, CDR1 is SGHTA and CDR2 FQGNSA. The CDR3 length is 15 residues. DNA for the CDR3: TGTGCCAGCAGCGTACCGGGACTAGTTAACAATGAGCAGTTCTTC. Translated: CASSVPGLVNNEQFF.

The chain carries TRBV6-6 and TRBJ1-6; 8 positions match TRBD1. Per the germline V gene, CDR1 is MNHNY and CDR2 is SVGAGI (reference sequence). Trimming removed 0 bases from V and 7 bases from J; junction bases left unmatched: 5. The CDR3 runs to 16 residues. The CDR3 DNA reads TGTGCCAGCAGTTACTCCGGGACAGGCGGGAATTCACCCCTCCACTTT. It specifies CASSYSGTGGNSPLHF.

The rearrangement uses TRBV30 and TRBJ2-7; D possibly corresponds to TRBD2 (5 bases). Deletions cut 5 bases from V and 0 bases from J, with 5 bases between. The germline V gene encodes CDR1 GTSNPN and CDR2 SVGIG (reference sequence). This CDR3 comprises 11 residues. CDR3 protein: CAWRDSYEQYF. CDR3 DNA sequence: TGTGCCTGGCGGGACTCCTACGAGCAGTACTTC.

The chain couples TRBV7-2 to TRBJ1-5, with TRBD1 matching over 9 bases. CDR1 and CDR2 (germline): SGHTA, FQGNSA. The CDR3 totals 15 residues. V trimming: 1 base; J trimming: 7 bases; junction bases outside the gene matches: 5. The CDR3 is CASSLDRGRSQPQHF. CDR3 DNA: TGTGCCAGCAGCTTAGACAGGGGGCGGAGCCAGCCCCAGCATTTT.

This rearrangement joins TRBV6-1 to TRBJ1-5; a weak D match, TRBD1 (5 bases). Between the trimmed V and J ends, which lost 0 bases and 2 bases, there was a span of 5 bases. Looked up from germline, CDR1 is MNHNS and CDR2 is SASEGT. This CDR3 has 14 residues. Written as DNA, the CDR3 is TGTGCCAGCAGTGAAGCAGGGGGCAATCAGCCCCAGCATTTT. As protein: CASSEAGGNQPQHF.

The V call is TRBV2, the J call TRBJ1-2, with 8 bases aligning to TRBD1. The CDR3 spans 14 residues. Germline values: CDR1 SNHLY, CDR2 FYNNEI. With 7 bases clipped from V and 7 bases from J, the junction kept 11 bases outside the gene matches. As DNA, the CDR3 is TGTGCCAGCATAGGAACAGGGGGGCCCGGTGGCTACACCTTC. Amino acid sequence: CASIGTGGPGGYTF. Full variable domain (remainder filled in from reference TRBV2 and TRBJ1-2): EPEVTQTPSHQVTQMGQEVILRCVPISNHLYFYWYRQILGQKVEFLVSFYNNEISEKSEIFDDQFSVERPDGSNFTLKIRSTKLEDSAMYFCASIGTGGPGGYTFGSGTRLTVV.

The chain links TRBV7-2 to TRBJ2-1; 8 positions agree with TRBD1. The CDR3 loop spans 14 amino acids. Germline CDR1 is SGHTA and CDR2 is FQGNSA. Trimming took 6 bases from V and 9 from J; bases not matched to a gene: 10. The CDR3 DNA sequence: TGTGCCAGCAGTTTGAACCAGGGGGCGGCTGAGCAGTTCTTC. This sequence encodes CASSLNQGAAEQFF. The full variable domain, with the rest looked up from reference TRBV7-2 and TRBJ2-1, is GAGVSQSPSNKVTEKGKDVELRCDPISGHTALYWYRQSLGQGLEFLIYFQGNSAPDKSGLPSDRFSAERTGGSVSTLTIQRTQQEDSAVYLCASSLNQGAAEQFFGPGTRLTVL.

The chain combines TRBV18 with TRBJ2-1; 14 bases fit TRBD2. Trimming removed 2 bases from V and 9 bases from J; junction bases left unmatched: 0. Germline V gives CDR1 KGHSH, CDR2 LQKENI. This CDR3 contains 14 residues. The CDR3 region is CASSPGTSGSEQFF. CDR3 bases: TGTGCCAGCTCACCAGGGACTAGCGGGAGTGAGCAGTTCTTC.

Points on this clone: A read error may produce the germline difference seen at one junction end. The identical CDR3 is also encoded by other nucleotide sequences in the sample. V and J are TRBV2 and TRBJ1-6; D might be TRBD1 (5 bases). The CDR3 length is 16 residues. Germline CDR1 reads SNHLY; CDR2 reads FYNNEI. CDR3 sequence (DNA): TGTGCCAGCATGGGACTTAACGGCGGACCGAATTCCCCCCTCCACTTT. As protein: CASMGLNGGPNSPLHF.

The V gene is TRBV9, the J gene TRBJ1-1; D remains ambiguous. V lost 0 bases and J lost 8, with 17 bases in between. Germline-derived CDR1 and CDR2 are SGDLS and YYNGEE. CDR3 length: 15 amino acids. The CDR3 DNA reads as TGTGCCAGCAGCGTAGATATGCGGGGTCGGGAAGAAGCTTTCTTT. Translating it yields CASSVDMRGREEAFF. The complete variable domain, with remaining parts taken from reference TRBV9 and TRBJ1-1, reads DSGVTQTPKHLITATGQRVTLRCSPRSGDLSVYWYQQSLDQGLQFLIQYYNGEERAKGNILERFSAQQFPDLHSELNLSSLELGDSALYFCASSVDMRGREEAFFGQGTRLTVV.

The chain carries TRBV6-1 and TRBJ1-5; 7 bases align to TRBD1. The CDR3 runs to 18 residues. With 4 bases clipped from V and 2 bases from J, the junction kept 14 bases outside the gene matches. Germline values: CDR1 MNHNS, CDR2 SASEGT. CDR3 in DNA: TGTGCCAGCAGTGTTAGACGGGACAGTATAAGGGGCAATCAGCCCCAGCATTTT. Its translation is CASSVRRDSIRGNQPQHF.

The gene calls are TRBV5-6 and TRBJ2-1, with 8 bases fitting TRBD2. Germline CDR1 reads SGHDT; CDR2 reads YYEEEE. After removal of 0 bases from V and 2 bases from J, the junction contained 4 bases not matched to a gene. The CDR3 extends over 16 amino acids. CDR3 sequence reads: CASSLAGGTTYNEQFF. CDR3 in DNA: TGTGCCAGCAGCTTGGCGGGGGGGACAACCTACAATGAGCAGTTCTTC. The full variable domain, completed using reference TRBV5-6 and TRBJ2-1, is DAGVTQSPTHLIKTRGQQVTLRCSPKSGHDTVSWYQQALGQGPQFIFQYYEEEERQRGNFPDRFSGHQFPNYSSELNVNALLLGDSALYLCASSLAGGTTYNEQFFGPGTRLTVL.

V usage is TRBV7-6 and J usage is TRBJ2-7; D possibly corresponds to TRBD1 (7 bases). The ends were cut back, 1 base at V and 1 base at J, with 11 bases in the middle. The CDR3 consists of 15 residues. The germline V gene has CDR1 SGHVS and CDR2 FNYEAQ. CDR3 sequence: CASSLGAGGSYEQYF. The CDR3 nucleotides read TGTGCCAGCAGCTTAGGGGCAGGGGGGTCCTACGAGCAGTACTTC.

V gene TRBV7-9 combines with J gene TRBJ1-5; 8 nucleotides align to TRBD1. CDR1 and CDR2 from the germline V gene are SEHNR and FQNEAQ (reference sequence). Trimming removed 1 base from V and 4 bases from J; junction bases left unmatched: 6. The CDR3 is made up of 16 amino acids. As DNA, the CDR3 is TGTGCCAGCAGCTTAGACGGGCAGGGGGCAAATCAGCCCCAGCATTTT. Translated, it gives CASSLDGQGANQPQHF.

This clone was seen a few times. V is TRBV11-2 and J is TRBJ2-7; tentatively, D is TRBD2 (7 bases). This CDR3 is 15 amino acids long. The V end was cut by 6 bases, the J end by 7 bases, with 22 bases between. Germline V gene sequence: CDR1 SGHAT, CDR2 FQNNGV. This CDR3 reads CASRGGVGSSGEQYF. The CDR3 region has the DNA TGTGCCAGCAGAGGGGGGGTCGGGAGCTCGGGAGAGCAGTACTTC.

The chain links TRBV28 to TRBJ2-1, with 7 bases lining up with TRBD2. J was trimmed by 5 bases and V by 3 bases; bases with no gene match: 7. The CDR3 runs 15 residues. The germline V gene encodes CDR1 MDHEN and CDR2 SYDVKM. As DNA, the CDR3 is TGTGCCAGCAGTTTCCCGGGACTACCTAACAATGAGCAGTTCTTC. Translated: CASSFPGLPNNEQFF.

The CDR3 spells CASSEASGRIYEQYF. In nucleotides, the CDR3 is TGTGCCAGCAGTGAAGCTAGCGGGAGGATCTACGAGCAGTACTTC. The gene calls are TRBV2 and TRBJ2-7, with TRBD2 identical over 10 bases. Germline CDR1 is SNHLY and CDR2 is FYNNEI. With 0 bases clipped from V and 3 bases from J, the junction kept 2 bases outside the gene matches. This CDR3 comprises 15 residues.

This chain joins TRBV28 and TRBJ2-4; D possibly corresponds to TRBD1 (5 bases). Trimming took 4 bases from V and 3 from J, leaving 10 bases between them. The CDR3 totals 14 residues. Germline V gene data show CDR1 as MDHEN and CDR2 as SYDVKM. CDR3 bases: TGTGCCAGCAGTTCCCTAGGGGACAAAAACATTCAGTACTTC. The encoded protein is CASSSLGDKNIQYF.

The chain joins TRBV15 to TRBJ1-5; tentatively, D is TRBD1 (6 bases). This CDR3 contains 17 residues. V was shortened by 8 bases and J by 2 bases, with 22 bases between the two germline ends. Germline V gives CDR1 LNHNV, CDR2 YYDKDF (reference sequence). The CDR3 nucleotides read TGTGCCACCCAGGGGACTAACGATCACCCAGGCAATCAGCCCCAGCATTTT. Encoded protein: CATQGTNDHPGNQPQHF.

V usage is TRBV6-5 and J usage is TRBJ1-1, with D unclear. Trimming took 2 bases from V and 1 from J, leaving 11 bases between them. CDR1 is MNHEY and CDR2 is SVGAGI in the germline V gene. The CDR3 is 15 residues long. The DNA of the CDR3 is TGTGCCAGCAGTTACGGTGAAGCCGCGAACACTGAAGCTTTCTTT. Translating gives CASSYGEAANTEAFF.

This clone was observed once. J is TRBJ1-2 and V is TRBV19; 9 bases match TRBD1. The germline V gene has CDR1 LNHDA and CDR2 SQIVND (reference sequence). J gave up 7 bases and V 5 bases, and 8 bases lay outside the gene matches. The CDR3 is made up of 14 amino acids. CDR3 nucleotide sequence: TGTGCCAGTAGTTCCCGGACAGGGGCACGTGGCTACACCTTC. Translating it yields CASSSRTGARGYTF.

Only a few counts were recorded for this clone. The chain uses TRBV28 and TRBJ2-7; 10 bases align to TRBD1. There are 15 residues in the CDR3. The germline V gene has CDR1 MDHEN and CDR2 SYDVKM. The V gene end was trimmed by 3 bases and the J gene end by 2 bases; junction bases not matched to a gene: 4. CDR3 DNA: TGTGCCAGCAGTTTGGGGGGGACAGGGGCCTACGAGCAGTACTTC. Translated: CASSLGGTGAYEQYF.

This chain connects TRBV30 to TRBJ1-4, with D maybe TRBD1 (6 bases). Trimming stripped 0 bases from V and 8 bases from J, with 13 bases between. The CDR3 spans 14 residues. Germline CDR1 and CDR2: GTSNPN and SVGIG (reference sequence). The CDR3 DNA reads TGTGCCTGGAGTGTCGACAGGAGCAACGAAAAACTGTTTTTT. This sequence encodes CAWSVDRSNEKLFF.

This clone was counted only a few times. The chain combines TRBV10-3 with TRBJ1-1, with 10 bases lining up with TRBD1. Germline values: CDR1 ENHRY, CDR2 SYGVKD. The CDR3 consists of 13 residues. Trimming removed 6 bases from V and 6 bases from J; junction bases left unmatched: 4. CDR3 sequence reads: CAIRPGQGSEAFF. In DNA, the CDR3 is TGTGCCATCAGACCGGGACAGGGGTCTGAAGCTTTCTTT.

The chain links TRBV6-6 to TRBJ1-1, with TRBD1 matching over 8 bases. Germline CDR1 MNHNY, CDR2 SVGAGI (reference sequence). The V and J ends lost 4 bases and 8 bases, in that order; junction bases with no gene match: 3. The CDR3 totals 12 residues. The CDR3 DNA is TGTGCCAGCAGTTTTCGGACAGGGGAAGCTTTCTTT. It encodes CASSFRTGEAFF.

The chain has TRBV7-7 and TRBJ2-7; D gene ambiguous. Germline CDR1 SSHAT, CDR2 FNYEAQ (reference sequence). V was shortened by 1 base and J by 5 bases, with 9 bases between the two germline ends. The CDR3 length is 13 residues. The CDR3 nucleotides are TGTGCCAGCAGCTTAGTGTTTGGCAACGAGCAGTACTTC. The encoded protein is CASSLVFGNEQYF.

This rearrangement joins TRBV2 to TRBJ1-1; D ambiguous. The CDR3 sequence is 15 residues long. Trimming cost V 6 bases and J 0 bases, with 14 bases left between them. Germline V gene data show CDR1 as SNHLY and CDR2 as FYNNEI. The CDR3 here is CASRPTKIVNTEAFF. The CDR3 DNA is TGTGCCAGCAGGCCCACAAAGATCGTGAACACTGAAGCTTTCTTT.